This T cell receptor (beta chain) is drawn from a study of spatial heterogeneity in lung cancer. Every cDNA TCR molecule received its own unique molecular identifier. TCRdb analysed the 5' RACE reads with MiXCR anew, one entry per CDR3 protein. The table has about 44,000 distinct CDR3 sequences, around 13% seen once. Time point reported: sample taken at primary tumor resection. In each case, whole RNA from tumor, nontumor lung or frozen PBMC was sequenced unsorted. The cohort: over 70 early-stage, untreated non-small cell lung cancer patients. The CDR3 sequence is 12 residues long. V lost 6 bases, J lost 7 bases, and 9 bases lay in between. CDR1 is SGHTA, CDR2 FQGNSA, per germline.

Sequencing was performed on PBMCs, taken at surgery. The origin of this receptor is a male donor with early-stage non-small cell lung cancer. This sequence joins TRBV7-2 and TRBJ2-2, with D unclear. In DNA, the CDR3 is TGTGCCAGCAGGCAAACGGGCGGGGAGCTGTTTTTT. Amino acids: CASRQTGGELFF. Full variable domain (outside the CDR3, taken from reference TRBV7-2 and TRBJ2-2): GAGVSQSPSNKVTEKGKDVELRCDPISGHTALYWYRQSLGQGLEFLIYFQGNSAPDKSGLPSDRFSAERTGGSVSTLTIQRTQQEDSAVYLCASRQTGGELFFGEGSRLTVL.